The 3 T cell receptor beta chains below come from one sample, sequenced in a study of T cell changes during pregnancy in multiple sclerosis. The method was immunoSEQ multiplex PCR; TCRdb's version includes in-frame clones alone and lacks a portion of them. The table includes roughly 31,000 clones, more than 80% detected once. The specimen comprised CD4+ T cells from peripheral blood mononuclear cells, sampled in the first trimester of pregnancy. These receptors were obtained from a female donor with multiple sclerosis, enrolled in a pregnancy study.

The chain joins TRBV6-1 to TRBJ1-4; 9 nucleotides agree with TRBD1. This CDR3 region has 15 residues. Germline CDR1 reads MNHNS; CDR2 reads SASEGT. After removal of 1 base from V and 5 bases from J, the junction contained 2 bases not matched to a gene. CDR3 bases: TGTGCCAGCAGTGAAGTTGACAGGGGGAATGAAAAACTGTTTTTT. As protein: CASSEVDRGNEKLFF.

This chain uses TRBV5-1 with TRBJ1-2; D gene ambiguous. CDR1 and CDR2 from the germline V gene are SGHRS and YFSETQ. V lost 3 bases to trimming and J lost 6 bases, with 15 bases between them. The CDR3 totals 14 residues. The CDR3 region has the DNA TGCGCCAGCAGCTCGTCCCGTTCTCCCGATGGCTACACCTTC. Its translation: CASSSSRSPDGYTF.

This sequence joins TRBV7-2 and TRBJ1-1; D uncertain. This CDR3 comprises 14 residues. Trimming took off 3 bases at V and 1 base at J, with 9 bases between the two ends. Germline CDR1 and CDR2: SGHTA and FQGNSA. Here the CDR3 reads CASSFGSANTEAFF. The CDR3, as DNA: TGTGCCAGCAGCTTCGGGTCGGCGAACACTGAAGCTTTCTTT.